Listed below are T cell receptor beta chains from one sample, sequenced in a study of cytomegalovirus exposure and HLA in healthy donors. This table comes from immunoSEQ multiplex PCR, and its TCRdb copy is limited to in-frame clones, with some not included. The sample contains approximately 110,000 clones, 73% of which appear only once. The sequencing sample was made of PBMCs. Every receptor here comes from a man between 60 and 75 years old in good health and CMV-seropositive. Both conserved end residues are part of each CDR3. A D gene is named only where the DNA matches it firmly. Rows may omit the clone size; those that give it use once, few, many or a size class.

D,J,V,size,DNA,CDR3
.,TRBJ1-1,TRBV29-1,few,TGCAGCGCACAGAACACTGAAGCTTTCTTT,CSAQNTEAFF
TRBD2,TRBJ2-1,TRBV2,.,TGTGCCAGCTACGGGGGGGCCTTAAATGAGCAGTTCTTC,CASYGGALNEQFF
.,TRBJ2-1,TRBV30,.,TGTGCCTGGAGTGTAAATTCTCGGGTTGAGGTATTTAGCACCGATGAGCAGTTCTTC,CAWSVNSRVEVFSTDEQFF
.,TRBJ2-7,TRBV2,.,TGTGCCAGCAGTCGGCGGGGAATAAACTCCGAGCAGTACTTC,CASSRRGINSEQYF
TRBD1,TRBJ2-7,TRBV27,.,TGTGCCAGCCGCACCGGACAGGGGCCATACGAGCAGTACTTC,CASRTGQGPYEQYF
TRBD2,TRBJ2-1,TRBV6-1,.,TGTGCCAGCAGTGTAGGGACTAGCGGGGGGGCATGGGATGAGCAGTTCTTC,CASSVGTSGGAWDEQFF
.,TRBJ1-3,TRBV5-1,.,TGCGCCAGCAGCTTGGTGGCAGGGAAGGACACCATATATTTT,CASSLVAGKDTIYF
.,TRBJ2-7,TRBV5-4,.,TGTGCCAACAGCTTGGAACAGGGAATGGTAGGTAGGGACTTC,CANSLEQGMVGRDF
.,TRBJ2-4,TRBV25-1,few,TGTGCCAGCAGTGCGGGGGATGTGGCCAAAAACATTCAGTACTTC,CASSAGDVAKNIQYF
TRBD2,TRBJ2-2,TRBV7-8,.,TGTGCCAGCAGCTTGGGGGGGACGGGAGCGAACACCGGGGAGCTGTTTTTT,CASSLGGTGANTGELFF
.,TRBJ1-4,TRBV6-6,.,TGTGCCAGCAGAGCCAGCCCAGGGTACAGCGAAAAACTGTTTTTT,CASRASPGYSEKLFF
.,TRBJ2-1,TRBV28,.,TGTGCCAGCAGTCCGGATTCCAGGGCTGTCTGGGACAATGAGCAGTTCTTC,CASSPDSRAVWDNEQFF
.,TRBJ2-1,TRBV30,.,TGTGCCTGGAGTGAGGGGTACGGTGAGCAGTTCTTC,CAWSEGYGEQFF
.,TRBJ2-2,TRBV19,.,TGTGCCAGTAGTATAGAAACAGGGAACACCGGGGAGCTGTTTTTT,CASSIETGNTGELFF
.,TRBJ2-1,TRBV5-1,.,TGCGCCAGCGGCGGGACAGCGGAGGGGAATGAGCAGTTCTTC,CASGGTAEGNEQFF
.,TRBJ2-5,TRBV11-2,.,TGTGCCAGCAGCTCTGGGGGAAGGACAGATAGAGAGACCCAGTACTTC,CASSSGGRTDRETQYF
.,TRBJ1-1,TRBV9,.,TGTGCCAGCAGCGTAGATTTCGGCGGCCCTGAAGCTTTCTTT,CASSVDFGGPEAFF
.,TRBJ1-2,TRBV30,.,TGTGCCTGGAGTCGACGGACGGGGGAAGGCTACACCTTC,CAWSRRTGEGYTF
TRBD1,TRBJ2-1,TRBV6-5,.,TGTGCCAGCAGATTCAGGGGGACCTACAATGAGCAGTTCTTC,CASRFRGTYNEQFF
TRBD1,TRBJ1-2,TRBV4-1,.,TGCGCCAGCAGCCAGCAACCAGGGGGCGTCCCAACCCCCTCTAACTATGGCTACACCTTC,CASSQQPGGVPTPSNYGYTF
.,TRBJ1-4,TRBV6-5,.,TGTGCCAGCAGTTACTCGAGAGTGTCTATTGAAAAACTGTTTTTT,CASSYSRVSIEKLFF
.,TRBJ1-6,TRBV6-1,few,TGTGCCAGCAGTGACAGGGTGTCACCCCTCCACTTT,CASSDRVSPLHF
TRBD1,TRBJ1-5,TRBV28,.,TGTGCCAGCAGTTCGACCGGGACAGGGTATCAGCCCCAGCATTTT,CASSSTGTGYQPQHF
.,TRBJ2-1,TRBV30,.,TGTGCCTGGAATATTAGGAGCTCCTACAATGAGCAGTTCTTC,CAWNIRSSYNEQFF